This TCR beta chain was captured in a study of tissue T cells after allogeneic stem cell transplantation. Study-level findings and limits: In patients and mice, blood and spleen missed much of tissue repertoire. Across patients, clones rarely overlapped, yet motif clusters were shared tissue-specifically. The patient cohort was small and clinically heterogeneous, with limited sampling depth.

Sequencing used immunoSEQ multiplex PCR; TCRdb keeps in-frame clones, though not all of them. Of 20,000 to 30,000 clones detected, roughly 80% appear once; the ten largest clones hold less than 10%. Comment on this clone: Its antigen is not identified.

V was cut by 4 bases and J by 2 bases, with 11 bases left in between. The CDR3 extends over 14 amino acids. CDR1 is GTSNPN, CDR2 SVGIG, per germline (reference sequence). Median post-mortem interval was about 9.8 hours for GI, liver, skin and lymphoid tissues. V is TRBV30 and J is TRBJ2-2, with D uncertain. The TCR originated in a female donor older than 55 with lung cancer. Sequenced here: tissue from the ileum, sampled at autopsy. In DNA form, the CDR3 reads TGTGCCTGGAATACGGGCCTAAACACCGGGGAGCTGTTTTTT. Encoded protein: CAWNTGLNTGELFF.